This passage covers 5 T cell receptor beta chains from one sample sequenced in a study of shared clonotypes between healthy human individuals. The repertoire was sequenced with immunoSEQ multiplex PCR; TCRdb's copy has only in-frame clones and lacks some. Of nearly 1,000,000 clones listed, about three quarters were seen once; the top ten hold about 1.5%. The sequenced material came from memory CD4+ T cells sorted from blood. Specified subset: CD45RA-negative fraction. The receptors come from a man younger than 35 in good health.

The rearrangement joins TRBV4-1 to TRBJ2-7; D is uncertain. The CDR3 consists of 15 residues. Trimming cost V 3 bases and J 3 bases, with 15 bases left between them. Germline V gene data show CDR1 as MGHRA and CDR2 as YSYEKL. The CDR3 DNA sequence: TGCGCCAGCAGCCACCACAAGGGTGGGAACTACGAGCAGTACTTC. It yields the protein CASSHHKGGNYEQYF.

The gene calls are TRBV5-4 and TRBJ2-1, with a tentative D call TRBD1 (6 bases). Trimming removed 0 bases from V and 2 bases from J, with 12 bases in between. The germline CDR1 and CDR2 sequences are SGHNT and YYREEE (reference sequence). The CDR3 consists of 16 residues. The CDR3 loop is CASSLVGRGAYNEQFF. The CDR3 DNA reads TGTGCCAGCAGCTTGGTGGGCAGGGGTGCCTACAATGAGCAGTTCTTC.

This clone was found a few times. This chain joins TRBV6-6 and TRBJ1-3, with D unresolved. Germline V CDR1 and CDR2: MNHNY, SVGAGI (reference sequence). Deletions cut 10 bases from V and 4 bases from J, with 20 bases between. CDR3 size: 15 residues. The CDR3 nucleotides read TGTGCCACAAACGAGGACCTCCGACTGGGAAACACCATATATTTT. It encodes CATNEDLRLGNTIYF.

The V call is TRBV7-8, the J call TRBJ2-7; a weak D match, TRBD1 (5 bases). The CDR3 contains 15 residues. Germline lookup yields CDR1 SGHVS and CDR2 FQNEAQ. Trimming took off 3 bases at V and 0 bases at J, with 12 bases between the two ends. Here the CDR3 DNA reads TGTGCCAGCAGCTTCAGCAGGGTCAGCTCCTACGAGCAGTACTTC. It translates to CASSFSRVSSYEQYF.

The table lists this clone with a few counts. J is TRBJ1-1 and V is TRBV27; D might be TRBD1 (6 bases). V was shortened by 4 bases and J by 5 bases, with 11 bases between the two germline ends. The CDR3 loop spans 13 amino acids. Germline V gives CDR1 MNHEY, CDR2 SMNVEV (reference sequence). The CDR3 is CASSSTQGTEAFF. The DNA of the CDR3 is TGTGCCAGCAGTTCTACACAGGGAACTGAAGCTTTCTTT.